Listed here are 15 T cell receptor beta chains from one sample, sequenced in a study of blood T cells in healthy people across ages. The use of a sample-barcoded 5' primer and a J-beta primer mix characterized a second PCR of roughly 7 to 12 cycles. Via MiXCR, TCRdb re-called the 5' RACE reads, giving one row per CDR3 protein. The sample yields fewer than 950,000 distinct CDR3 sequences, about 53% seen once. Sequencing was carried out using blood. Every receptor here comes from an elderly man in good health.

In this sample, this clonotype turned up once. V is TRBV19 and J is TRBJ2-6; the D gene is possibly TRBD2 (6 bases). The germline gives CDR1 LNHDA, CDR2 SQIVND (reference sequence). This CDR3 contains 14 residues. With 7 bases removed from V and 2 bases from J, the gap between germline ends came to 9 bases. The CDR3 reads CASNSGAGANVLTF. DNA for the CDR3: TGTGCCAGTAACTCGGGGGCTGGGGCCAACGTCCTGACTTTC. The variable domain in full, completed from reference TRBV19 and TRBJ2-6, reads DGGITQSPKYLFRKEGQNVTLSCEQNLNHDAMYWYRQDPGQGLRLIYYSQIVNDFQKGDIAEGYSVSREKKESFPLTVTSAQKNPTAFYLCASNSGAGANVLTFGAGSRLTVL.

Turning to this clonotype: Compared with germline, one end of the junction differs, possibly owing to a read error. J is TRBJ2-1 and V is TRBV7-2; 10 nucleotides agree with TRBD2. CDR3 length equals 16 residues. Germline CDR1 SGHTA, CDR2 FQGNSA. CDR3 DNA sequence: TGTGCCAGCAGCTTCTTCACTAGCGGGACCTACAATGAGAAGTTCTTC. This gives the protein CASSFFTSGTYNEKFF.

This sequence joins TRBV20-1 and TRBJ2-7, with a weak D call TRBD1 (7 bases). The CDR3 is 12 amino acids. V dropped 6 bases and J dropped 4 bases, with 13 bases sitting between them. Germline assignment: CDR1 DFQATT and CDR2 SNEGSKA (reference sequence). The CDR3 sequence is CSAGGGKYEQYF. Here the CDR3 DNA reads TGCAGTGCAGGGGGCGGGAAGTACGAGCAGTACTTC.

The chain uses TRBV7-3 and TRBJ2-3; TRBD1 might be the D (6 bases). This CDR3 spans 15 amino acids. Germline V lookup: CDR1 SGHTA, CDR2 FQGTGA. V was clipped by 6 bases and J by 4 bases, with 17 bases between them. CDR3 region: CASSQQTGWADTQYF. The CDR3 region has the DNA TGTGCCAGCAGTCAACAGACAGGCTGGGCAGATACGCAGTATTTT.

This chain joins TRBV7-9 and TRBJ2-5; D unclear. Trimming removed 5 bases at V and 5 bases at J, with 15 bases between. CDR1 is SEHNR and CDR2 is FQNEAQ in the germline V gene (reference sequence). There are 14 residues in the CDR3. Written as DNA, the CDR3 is TGTGCCAGCAGCCCCGGATCTTCTAGGGAGACCCAGTACTTC. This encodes CASSPGSSRETQYF.

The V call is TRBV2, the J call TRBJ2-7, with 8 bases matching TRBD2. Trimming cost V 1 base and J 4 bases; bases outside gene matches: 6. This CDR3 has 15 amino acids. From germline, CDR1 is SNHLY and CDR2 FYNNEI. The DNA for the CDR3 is TGTGCCAGCAGTGAAGGGGGACTAGGGAGGTACGAGCAGTACTTC. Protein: CASSEGGLGRYEQYF.

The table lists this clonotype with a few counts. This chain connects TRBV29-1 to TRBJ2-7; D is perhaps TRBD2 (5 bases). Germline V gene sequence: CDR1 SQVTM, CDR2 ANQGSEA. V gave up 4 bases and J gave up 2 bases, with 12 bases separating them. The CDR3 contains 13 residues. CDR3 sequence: CSVAGIITYEQYF. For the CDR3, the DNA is TGCAGCGTTGCGGGGATAATCACCTACGAGCAGTACTTC.

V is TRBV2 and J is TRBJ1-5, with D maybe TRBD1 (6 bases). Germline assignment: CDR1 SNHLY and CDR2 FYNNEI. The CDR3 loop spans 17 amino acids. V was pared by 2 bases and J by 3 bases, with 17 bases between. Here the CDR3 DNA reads TGTGCCAGCAGTGAAAACAGGGAAAGGTTGTCCAATCAGCCCCAGCATTTT. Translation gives CASSENRERLSNQPQHF.

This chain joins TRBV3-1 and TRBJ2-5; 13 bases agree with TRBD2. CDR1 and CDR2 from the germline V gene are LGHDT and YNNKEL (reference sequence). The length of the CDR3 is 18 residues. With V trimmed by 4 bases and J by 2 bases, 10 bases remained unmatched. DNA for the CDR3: TGTGCCAGCAGCCCTCCTCGGGGACTAGCGGGATTACAAGAGACCCAGTACTTC. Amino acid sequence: CASSPPRGLAGLQETQYF.

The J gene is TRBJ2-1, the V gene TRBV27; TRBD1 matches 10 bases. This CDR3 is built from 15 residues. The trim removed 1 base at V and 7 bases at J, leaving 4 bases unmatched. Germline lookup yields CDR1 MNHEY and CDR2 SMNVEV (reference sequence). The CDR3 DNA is TGTGCCAGCAGTTTATGGACAGGGGGAGCGAATGAGCAGTTCTTC. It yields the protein CASSLWTGGANEQFF.

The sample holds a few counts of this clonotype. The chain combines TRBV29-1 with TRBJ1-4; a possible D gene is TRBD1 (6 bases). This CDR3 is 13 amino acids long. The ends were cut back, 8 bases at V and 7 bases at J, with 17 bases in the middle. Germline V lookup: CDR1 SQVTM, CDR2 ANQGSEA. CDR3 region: CSSVGGPGEKLFF. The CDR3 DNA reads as TGCAGCTCGGTGGGGGGGCCCGGTGAAAAACTGTTTTTT.

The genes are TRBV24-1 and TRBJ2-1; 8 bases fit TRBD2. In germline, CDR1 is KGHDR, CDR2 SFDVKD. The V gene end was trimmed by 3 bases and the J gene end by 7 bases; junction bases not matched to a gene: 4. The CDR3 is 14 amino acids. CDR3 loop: CATSDGGRINEQFF. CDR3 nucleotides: TGTGCCACCAGTGATGGCGGGAGGATTAATGAGCAGTTCTTC.

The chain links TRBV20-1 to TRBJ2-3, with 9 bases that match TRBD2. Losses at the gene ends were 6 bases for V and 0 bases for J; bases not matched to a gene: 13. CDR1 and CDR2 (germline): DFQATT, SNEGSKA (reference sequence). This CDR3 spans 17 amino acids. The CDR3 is CSAHPYIAGASTDTQYF. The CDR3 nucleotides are TGCAGTGCCCACCCCTATATAGCGGGAGCTAGCACAGATACGCAGTATTTT.

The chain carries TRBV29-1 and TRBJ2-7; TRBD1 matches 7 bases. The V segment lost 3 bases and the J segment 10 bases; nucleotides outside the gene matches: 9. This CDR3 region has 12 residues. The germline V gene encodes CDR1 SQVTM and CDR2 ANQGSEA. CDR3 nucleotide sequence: TGCAGCGTTGACGGCAGGGGGTCGGGTCAGTACTTC. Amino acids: CSVDGRGSGQYF.

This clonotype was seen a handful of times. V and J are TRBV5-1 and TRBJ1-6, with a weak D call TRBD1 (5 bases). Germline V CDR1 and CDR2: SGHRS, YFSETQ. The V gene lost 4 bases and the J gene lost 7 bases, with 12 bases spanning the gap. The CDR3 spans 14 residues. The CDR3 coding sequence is TGCGCCAGCAGCCCGGGACCGAGCAATTCACCCCTCCACTTT. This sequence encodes CASSPGPSNSPLHF.